This T cell receptor beta chain was sequenced during a study of shared clonotypes between healthy human individuals. Germline V CDR1 and CDR2: KGHSH, LQKENI. V shed 6 bases and J shed 4 bases, with 23 bases lying between them. The CDR3 extends over 17 amino acids. TCRdb's copy holds only in-frame clones and misses some; the assay was immunoSEQ multiplex PCR. The sample lists over 1.5 million clones; approximately 98% were seen once. The chain recombines TRBV18 with TRBJ2-3, with D possibly TRBD2 on 5 matching bases. This receptor was obtained from a man aged 30-40 years in good health. Sequencing was performed on naive CD4+ T cells sorted from blood. This sample's subset: CD45RA+ positively selected. The CDR3, as DNA: TGTGCCAGCTCCTCCGGAACCAGCGGACGATGGGCAGATACGCAGTATTTT. As protein: CASSSGTSGRWADTQYF.